The 15 T cell receptor beta chains listed next were all sequenced from one sample in a study of T cell repertoires in cytomegalovirus infection. TCRdb called the reads again in MiXCR, with one record for every CDR3 protein. In the table there are more than 95,000 distinct CDR3 sequences, more than 30% of which are singletons. These receptors are not linked to any known antigen. Here the sequenced sample was CD8+ T cells from cultured PBMCs, taken from culture after CMV antigen stimulation. All receptors derive from a human donor in good health (CMV status not recorded). Some clones in this sample may be carry-over from other donors' samples.

The gene calls are TRBV2 and TRBJ1-2, with 9 bases aligning to TRBD1. Per the germline V gene, CDR1 is SNHLY and CDR2 is FYNNEI. This CDR3 contains 18 residues. The ends lost 1 base at V and 8 bases at J; junction bases unmatched: 17. CDR3 region: CASSEGWDRAFEGDGYTF. The CDR3, as DNA: TGTGCCAGCAGTGAAGGATGGGACAGGGCCTTTGAGGGCGACGGCTACACCTTC.

Only a few counts were recorded for this clonotype. This sequence may be a read error, since a much larger clone differs from it by one base. The J gene is TRBJ2-7, the V gene TRBV6-5, with 11 bases identical to TRBD1. J lost 3 bases, V lost 2 bases, and 0 bases had no gene match. Looked up from germline, CDR1 is MNHEY and CDR2 is SVGAGI. This CDR3 is built from 14 residues. The CDR3 DNA is TGTGCCAGCAGTTACGGGACAGGGGGCTACGAGCAGTACTTC. Its protein is CASSYGTGGYEQYF.

This clonotype was picked up many times. The chain has TRBV11-2 and TRBJ2-7, with D perhaps given as TRBD1 or TRBD2 (5 bases each). With 3 bases removed from V and 2 bases from J, the gap between germline ends came to 20 bases. The CDR3 extends over 17 amino acids. Germline V gene data show CDR1 as SGHAT and CDR2 as FQNNGV. The CDR3: CASSLGRSQGAPYEQYF. Here the CDR3 DNA reads TGTGCCAGCAGCTTGGGGAGAAGCCAAGGGGCACCCTACGAGCAGTACTTC.

This clonotype was picked up many times. Germline is not matched at one junction end, which may reflect a read error. The rearrangement uses TRBV7-7 and TRBJ2-1, with 11 nucleotides matching TRBD2. The CDR3 is 15 residues long. CDR1 is SSHAT, CDR2 FNYEAQ, per germline (reference sequence). This CDR3 is CASSLSSGGFDEQFF. DNA of the CDR3: TGTGCTAGCAGCTTATCTAGCGGGGGGTTCGATGAGCAGTTCTTC.

In its sample, this clonotype was seen a few times. The V and J genes are TRBV7-6 and TRBJ1-1, with D perhaps matching TRBD1 (5 bases). Germline CDR1 SGHVS, CDR2 FNYEAQ. CDR3 length: 13 amino acids. The V gene lost 11 bases and the J gene lost 8 bases, with 21 bases spanning the gap. The CDR3 DNA sequence: TGTGCCTCCTCGTTGGGGCTTGGTTCAGAAGCTTTCTTT. Encoded protein: CASSLGLGSEAFF.

V is TRBV5-4 and J is TRBJ2-2; no clear D gene. Germline values: CDR1 SGHNT, CDR2 YYREEE (reference sequence). V was cut by 1 base and J by 4 bases, with 14 bases left in between. This CDR3 is 16 amino acids long. This CDR3 reads CASSLSYGVGTGELFF. The CDR3 DNA reads TGTGCCAGCAGCTTGTCTTATGGGGTCGGCACCGGGGAGCTGTTTTTT.

This clonotype was seen at least ten times. The junction departs from germline at one end; a sequencing error may be responsible. This rearrangement joins TRBV10-3 to TRBJ2-7, with a possible D match to TRBD1 (7 bases). Germline V gene data show CDR1 as ENHRY and CDR2 as SYGVKD. This CDR3 spans 14 amino acids. The CDR3 loop reads CAISDRQGSGEQHF. CDR3 bases: TGTGCCATCAGTGACCGACAGGGATCGGGGGAGCAGCACTTC.

The table lists this clonotype with a count of one. The chain is built from TRBV4-3 and TRBJ2-1; tentatively, D is TRBD2 (7 bases). The germline gives CDR1 LGHNA, CDR2 YSLEER. There are 19 residues in the CDR3. Trimming left V 0 bases short and J 0 bases short, with 18 bases between. This chain's CDR3 is CASSQDVTGGPSSYNEQFF. DNA for the CDR3: TGCGCCAGCAGCCAAGATGTGACGGGGGGCCCCAGCTCCTACAATGAGCAGTTCTTC.

This clonotype was observed a few times. The gene calls are TRBV19 and TRBJ1-5; D uncertain. The V and J ends lost 4 bases and 0 bases respectively, with 13 bases between them. This CDR3 comprises 16 residues. In germline, CDR1 is LNHDA, CDR2 SQIVND (reference sequence). The CDR3 reads CASSTGLGYSNQPQHF. The CDR3 DNA reads as TGTGCCAGTAGTACGGGATTAGGGTATAGCAATCAGCCCCAGCATTTT.

At least ten counts were recorded for this clonotype. The rearrangement links TRBV28 to TRBJ1-1; D unresolved. This CDR3 is 12 amino acids long. Trimming took 2 bases from V and 3 from J, leaving 4 bases between them. Germline V gene sequence: CDR1 MDHEN, CDR2 SYDVKM. The CDR3 sequence: CASSLRYTEAFF. The CDR3 DNA reads TGTGCCAGCAGTTTACGGTACACTGAAGCTTTCTTT.

This chain connects TRBV7-6 to TRBJ2-7; no clear D gene. The germline gives CDR1 SGHVS, CDR2 FNYEAQ. Trimming shortened V by 4 bases and J by 0 bases, and 19 bases separated the two germline ends. The CDR3 extends over 17 amino acids. CDR3 amino acids: CASSSPPEISGSYEQYF. As DNA, the CDR3 is TGTGCCAGCAGCTCCCCCCCCGAAATATCGGGCTCCTACGAGCAGTACTTC.

The J gene is TRBJ2-7, the V gene TRBV6-6, with 10 bases aligning to TRBD1. V lost 6 bases, J lost 2 bases, and 10 bases stayed unmatched. The V gene's germline CDR1 is MNHNY and CDR2 SVGAGI (reference sequence). The CDR3 runs to 16 residues. In nucleotides, the CDR3 is TGTGCCAGCAGCAAACCGGGACAGGGGCGTACCTACGAGCAGTACTTC. This codes for CASSKPGQGRTYEQYF.

This clonotype was found many times. This chain links TRBV7-2 with TRBJ2-5; D ambiguous. V dropped 6 bases and J dropped 1 base, with 18 bases sitting between them. Germline assignment: CDR1 SGHTA and CDR2 FQGNSA. The CDR3 totals 16 residues. Here the CDR3 DNA reads TGTGCCAGCAGTTACGACGGGCGGCAGGCCCAAGAGACCCAGTACTTC. It codes for CASSYDGRQAQETQYF.

Here the CDR3 DNA reads TGTGCCAGTAGTATAATCCTCCTGCGGCAGGCAGCTTACTATGGCTACACCTTC. Encoded protein: CASSIILLRQAAYYGYTF. The chain is built from TRBV19 and TRBJ1-2; no definite D call. Germline CDR1 is LNHDA and CDR2 is SQIVND (reference sequence). This CDR3 comprises 18 residues. Trimming removed 2 bases at V and 3 bases at J, with 22 bases between. Complete variable domain (other parts from reference TRBV19 and TRBJ1-2): DGGITQSPKYLFRKEGQNVTLSCEQNLNHDAMYWYRQDPGQGLRLIYYSQIVNDFQKGDIAEGYSVSREKKESFPLTVTSAQKNPTAFYLCASSIILLRQAAYYGYTFGSGTRLTVV.

The chain carries TRBV11-2 and TRBJ2-7; D remains unclear. The germline CDR1 and CDR2 sequences are SGHAT and FQNNGV. The ends were cut back, 1 base at V and 6 bases at J, with 10 bases in the middle. The CDR3 is 13 residues long. CDR3 coding DNA: TGTGCCAGCAGCTTAGGACTCCGCATCGAGCAGTACTTC. It yields the protein CASSLGLRIEQYF.